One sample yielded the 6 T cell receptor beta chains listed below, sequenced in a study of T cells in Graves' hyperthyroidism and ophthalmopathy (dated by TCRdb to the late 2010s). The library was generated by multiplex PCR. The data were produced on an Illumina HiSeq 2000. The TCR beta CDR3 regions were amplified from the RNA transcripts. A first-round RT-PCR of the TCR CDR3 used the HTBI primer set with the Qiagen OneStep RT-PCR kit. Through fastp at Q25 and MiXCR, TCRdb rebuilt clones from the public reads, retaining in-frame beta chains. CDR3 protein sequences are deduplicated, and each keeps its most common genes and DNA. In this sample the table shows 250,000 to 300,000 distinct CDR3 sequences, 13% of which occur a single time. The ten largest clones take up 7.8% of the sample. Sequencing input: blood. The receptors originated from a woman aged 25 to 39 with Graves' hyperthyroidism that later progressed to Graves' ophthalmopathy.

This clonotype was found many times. CDR3 sequence reads: CASSLSGPPYNEQFF. The CDR3 region has the DNA TGTGCCAGCAGTTTATCAGGACCGCCTTACAATGAGCAGTTCTTC. This rearrangement joins TRBV27 to TRBJ2-1; D is uncertain. CDR1 MNHEY and CDR2 SMNVEV come from the germline V gene (reference sequence). The CDR3 has 15 residues. The V and J ends lost 0 bases and 4 bases respectively, with 10 bases between them.

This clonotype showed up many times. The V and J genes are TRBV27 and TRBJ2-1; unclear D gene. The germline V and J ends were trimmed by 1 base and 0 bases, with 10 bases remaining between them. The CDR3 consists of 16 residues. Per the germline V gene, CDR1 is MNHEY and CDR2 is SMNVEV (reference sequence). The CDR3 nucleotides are TGTGCCAGCAGTTTATACGGCTTCAGCTCCTACAATGAGCAGTTCTTC. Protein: CASSLYGFSSYNEQFF.

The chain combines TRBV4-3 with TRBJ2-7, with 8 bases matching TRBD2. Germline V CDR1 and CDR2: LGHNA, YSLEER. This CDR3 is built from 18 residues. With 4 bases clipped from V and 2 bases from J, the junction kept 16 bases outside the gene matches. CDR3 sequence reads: CASSRVLETGGNPYEQYF. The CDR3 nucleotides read TGCGCCAGCAGCCGCGTTTTGGAAACGGGAGGGAACCCCTACGAGCAGTACTTC.

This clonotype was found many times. CDR3 in amino acids: CSARLAGGVEQFF. The CDR3 DNA reads TGCAGTGCTAGACTAGCGGGAGGGGTGGAGCAGTTCTTC. The chain is built from TRBV20-1 and TRBJ2-1; TRBD2 agrees at 12 bases. V lost 2 bases, J lost 10 bases, and 3 bases stayed unmatched. The CDR3 is 13 residues long. CDR1 is DFQATT, CDR2 SNEGSKA, per germline (reference sequence).

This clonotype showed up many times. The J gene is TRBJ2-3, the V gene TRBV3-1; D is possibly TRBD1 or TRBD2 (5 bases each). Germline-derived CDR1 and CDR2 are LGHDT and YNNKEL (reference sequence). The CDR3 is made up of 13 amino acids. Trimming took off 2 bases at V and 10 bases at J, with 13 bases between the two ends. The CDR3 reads CASSQSWDPSQYF. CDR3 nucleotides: TGTGCCAGCAGCCAATCATGGGACCCATCGCAGTATTTT.

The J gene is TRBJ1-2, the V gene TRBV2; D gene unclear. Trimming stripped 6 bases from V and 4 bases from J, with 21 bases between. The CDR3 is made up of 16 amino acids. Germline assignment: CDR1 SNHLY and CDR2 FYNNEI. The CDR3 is CASSFPDARATYGYTF. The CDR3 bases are TGTGCCAGCAGCTTCCCGGACGCCAGAGCTACCTATGGCTACACCTTC.